Below are 8 T cell receptor beta chains sequenced from a single sample in a study of blood T cell repertoires in COVID-19. The protocol was immunoSEQ multiplex PCR, while the TCRdb copy is restricted to in-frame clones and leaves out a portion. The sample has 40,000 to 55,000 clones; more than 80% are singletons. Sequencing was done on a sample of peripheral blood. The receptor source for this set is a man aged 65 to 79 with active COVID-19.

V gene TRBV6-2 or TRBV6-3 combines with J gene TRBJ2-1; the D gene is possibly TRBD1 (6 bases). Per germline, CDR1 MNHEY and CDR2 SVGEGT. V shed 4 bases and J shed 10 bases, with 11 bases lying between them. CDR3 length: 12 amino acids. CDR3 nucleotides: TGTGCCAGCAGTTCCAGGGGCGACGAGCAGTTCTTC. It encodes CASSSRGDEQFF.

As to this clone: The junction shows a germline mismatch at one end, possibly a read error. V is TRBV5-1 and J is TRBJ2-2, with 9 bases aligning to TRBD2. Germline V gene data show CDR1 as SGHRS and CDR2 as YFSETQ. The CDR3 spans 15 residues. CDR3 loop: CARSRGGGRTGELFF. The CDR3, as DNA: TGCGCCCGCAGCCGCGGGGGGGGCCGCACCGGGGAGCTGTTTTTT.

The gene calls are TRBV27 and TRBJ2-7; 11 nucleotides match TRBD1. Trimming took 5 bases from V and 4 from J; bases not matched to a gene: 4. Looked up from germline, CDR1 is MNHEY and CDR2 is SMNVEV (reference sequence). The CDR3 has 14 amino acids. The CDR3 sequence is CASSLGQGGYEQYF. The CDR3, as DNA: TGTGCCAGCAGTCTGGGACAGGGGGGGTACGAGCAGTACTTC.

The V gene is TRBV6-5, the J gene TRBJ1-6; D might be TRBD1 (6 bases). CDR3 length: 15 amino acids. The germline CDR1 and CDR2 sequences are MNHEY and SVGAGI. The V gene lost 6 bases and the J gene lost 4 bases, with 13 bases spanning the gap. DNA for the CDR3: TGTGCCAGCAGGGGAAGGGGACAATATAATTCACCCCTCCACTTT. This translates into CASRGRGQYNSPLHF.

The J gene is TRBJ2-5, the V gene TRBV3-1 (or the pseudogene TRBV3-2), with 8 bases identical to TRBD2. The CDR3 is 18 amino acids. Germline V gene lookup returns CDR1 LGHDT and CDR2 YNNKEL (reference sequence). J lost 1 base, V lost 1 base, and 11 bases had no gene match. CDR3 DNA: TGTGCCAGCAGCCAAGGCCTACCGGCGGGGGGACTCCAAGAGACCCAGTACTTC. It specifies CASSQGLPAGGLQETQYF.

The V call is TRBV5-1, the J call TRBJ2-2; 8 bases match TRBD1. The germline V gene encodes CDR1 SGHRS and CDR2 YFSETQ. The V segment lost 2 bases and the J segment 3 bases; nucleotides outside the gene matches: 3. This CDR3 contains 15 residues. DNA of the CDR3: TGCGCCAGCAGCTTACGGACAGGGTACACCGGGGAGCTGTTTTTT. Protein sequence: CASSLRTGYTGELFF.

The chain combines TRBV5-4 with TRBJ2-6; 12 nucleotides line up with TRBD1. Losses at the gene ends were 4 bases for V and 4 bases for J; bases not matched to a gene: 6. CDR1 is SGHNT, CDR2 YYREEE, per germline (reference sequence). This CDR3 comprises 17 residues. CDR3: CASSRGQGAGGANVLTF. The CDR3 DNA is TGTGCCAGCAGCCGGGGACAGGGGGCTGGCGGGGCCAACGTCCTGACTTTC.

The chain links TRBV30 to TRBJ2-7; the D gene is possibly TRBD1 (6 bases). The germline V gene encodes CDR1 GTSNPN and CDR2 SVGIG (reference sequence). V lost 2 bases and J 6 bases, leaving 11 bases between the germline ends. This CDR3 comprises 12 residues. The CDR3 DNA reads as TGTGCCTGGAGTAAGGGGGTAGGCGAGCAGTACTTC. Its protein is CAWSKGVGEQYF. Full variable domain (missing parts from reference TRBV30 and TRBJ2-7): SQTIHQWPATLVQPVGSPLSLECTVEGTSNPNLYWYRQAAGRGLQLLFYSVGIGQISSEVPQNLSASRPQDRQFILSSKKLLLSDSGFYLCAWSKGVGEQYFGPGTRLTVT.